The rows below give T cell receptor beta chains drawn from one sample of a study of regulatory T cells in long-lasting Graves disease. Each CDR3 protein gets one entry after TCRdb re-called the multiplex PCR reads with MiXCR. This sample has 400,000 to 550,000 distinct CDR3 sequences, with about 17% found just once. A further study also used this sample, focusing on T cells in Graves' hyperthyroidism and ophthalmopathy.

This specimen consisted of peripheral blood mononuclear cells (PBMCs), obtained at new diagnosis, from a patient treated with antithyroid drugs. Every receptor here comes from a woman in her late teens or twenties with Graves disease. The CDR3 runs from the conserved cysteine through the conserved F or W. D genes are given only for firm matches. The size field is filled for only some rows; it gives once, few, many or a size class.

j_call: TRBJ2-7; v_call: TRBV9; d_call: -; clone_size: few; cdr3_aa: CASSVSGHMSYEQYF; cdr3_nt: TGTGCCAGCAGCGTATCAGGACATATGTCCTACGAGCAGTACTTC
j_call: TRBJ1-1; v_call: TRBV12-3/TRBV12-4; d_call: -; clone_size: many; cdr3_aa: CARPKEVGTEAFF; cdr3_nt: TGTGCCAGACCCAAGGAGGTTGGCACTGAAGCTTTCTTT
j_call: TRBJ2-7; v_call: TRBV11-2; d_call: -; clone_size: -; cdr3_aa: CASSLSPGEAYEQYF; cdr3_nt: TGTGCCAGCAGCTTGTCCCCGGGCGAGGCCTACGAGCAGTACTTC
j_call: TRBJ1-1; v_call: TRBV3-1; d_call: -; clone_size: many; cdr3_aa: CASSQEGTEAFF; cdr3_nt: TGTGCCAGCAGCCAAGAAGGGACTGAAGCTTTCTTT
j_call: TRBJ2-7; v_call: TRBV6-1; d_call: -; clone_size: -; cdr3_aa: CAGSRPQGNEQYF; cdr3_nt: TGTGCCGGCAGTCGCCCTCAGGGTAACGAGCAGTACTTC
j_call: TRBJ2-1; v_call: TRBV6-2/TRBV6-3; d_call: TRBD2; clone_size: few; cdr3_aa: CASSYSSGGVQQFF; cdr3_nt: TGTGCCAGCAGTTACTCGAGTGGGGGGGTCCAGCAGTTCTTC
j_call: TRBJ1-3; v_call: TRBV12-3/TRBV12-4; d_call: TRBD1; clone_size: few; cdr3_aa: CASSFTGDRITSGNTIYF; cdr3_nt: TGTGCCAGCAGTTTTACAGGGGACAGAATAACCTCTGGAAACACCATATATTTT
j_call: TRBJ2-7; v_call: TRBV27; d_call: -; clone_size: many; cdr3_aa: CASSLDRLYEQYF; cdr3_nt: TGTGCCAGCAGTCTTGACAGATTATACGAGCAGTACTTC
j_call: TRBJ1-3; v_call: TRBV6-1; d_call: -; clone_size: -; cdr3_aa: CASRGSGNTIYF; cdr3_nt: TGTGCCAGCAGGGGGTCTGGAAACACCATATATTTT
j_call: TRBJ2-1; v_call: TRBV3-1; d_call: TRBD2; clone_size: many; cdr3_aa: CASSQMTSGGYNEQFF; cdr3_nt: TGTGCCAGCAGCCAAATGACTAGCGGGGGCTACAATGAGCAGTTTTTC
j_call: TRBJ2-1; v_call: TRBV12-3/TRBV12-4; d_call: TRBD1; clone_size: many; cdr3_aa: CASRSSGQGYNEQFF; cdr3_nt: TGTGCCAGCAGAAGTAGCGGACAGGGTTACAATGAGCAGTTCTTC
j_call: TRBJ2-7; v_call: TRBV20-1; d_call: -; clone_size: few; cdr3_aa: CSASRLVSYEQYF; cdr3_nt: TGCAGTGCTAGTCGCTTAGTCTCCTACGAGCAGTACTTC
j_call: TRBJ2-7; v_call: TRBV4-1; d_call: -; clone_size: -; cdr3_aa: CARGYEQYF; cdr3_nt: TGCGCCCGAGGCTACGAGCAGTACTTC
j_call: TRBJ2-7; v_call: TRBV28; d_call: -; clone_size: many; cdr3_aa: CASTFSRGEQYF; cdr3_nt: TGTGCCAGCACTTTCAGTAGGGGCGAGCAGTACTTC
j_call: TRBJ1-4; v_call: TRBV6-9; d_call: -; clone_size: -; cdr3_aa: CASSYGGTAEKLFF; cdr3_nt: TGTGCCAGCAGTTACGGGGGAACCGCCGAAAAACTGTTTTTT
j_call: TRBJ2-7; v_call: TRBV2; d_call: -; clone_size: many; cdr3_aa: CASSESYPSSYEQYF; cdr3_nt: TGTGCCAGCAGTGAGTCATATCCGAGCTCCTACGAGCAGTACTTC
j_call: TRBJ2-5; v_call: TRBV29-1; d_call: -; clone_size: few; cdr3_aa: CSGTEQETQYF; cdr3_nt: TGCAGCGGTACAGAGCAAGAGACCCAGTACTTC
j_call: TRBJ2-1; v_call: TRBV9; d_call: TRBD2; clone_size: -; cdr3_aa: CASSTQPGLANEQFF; cdr3_nt: TGTGCCAGCAGCACCCAACCGGGACTAGCAAATGAGCAGTTCTTC
j_call: TRBJ2-5; v_call: TRBV27; d_call: -; clone_size: -; cdr3_aa: CASSSNQESQYF; cdr3_nt: TGTGCCAGCAGTTCGAACCAAGAGTCCCAGTACTTC
j_call: TRBJ1-1; v_call: TRBV9; d_call: -; clone_size: few; cdr3_aa: CASSAAHLNTEAFF; cdr3_nt: TGTGCCAGCAGCGCGGCACACCTGAACACTGAAGCTTTCTTT
j_call: TRBJ2-1; v_call: TRBV24-1; d_call: -; clone_size: -; cdr3_aa: CATSDFTDGGDEQFF; cdr3_nt: TGTGCCACCAGTGACTTTACCGACGGGGGCGATGAGCAGTTCTTC
j_call: TRBJ2-3; v_call: TRBV6-2/TRBV6-3; d_call: -; clone_size: many; cdr3_aa: CASSFSTLGAGDTQYF; cdr3_nt: TGTGCCAGCAGTTTTTCGACCCTCGGGGCGGGAGATACGCAGTATTTT
j_call: TRBJ1-1; v_call: TRBV7-9; d_call: TRBD1; clone_size: many; cdr3_aa: CASSTGTAATEAFF; cdr3_nt: TGCGCCAGCAGCACAGGGACAGCCGCCACTGAAGCTTTCTTT
j_call: TRBJ2-5; v_call: TRBV28; d_call: -; clone_size: -; cdr3_aa: CASSPQRPETQYF; cdr3_nt: TGTGCCAGCAGTCCTCAGCGGCCAGAGACCCAGTACTTC
j_call: TRBJ1-1; v_call: TRBV10-1; d_call: -; clone_size: few; cdr3_aa: CASSESPPPTGEAFF; cdr3_nt: TGCGCCAGCAGTGAGTCTCCCCCTCCAACAGGTGAAGCTTTCTTT
j_call: TRBJ2-5; v_call: TRBV5-1; d_call: -; clone_size: -; cdr3_aa: CASSSTPGDAGQRTQYF; cdr3_nt: TGCGCCAGCAGCTCCACACCTGGGGACGCAGGACAGAGAACCCAGTACTTC
j_call: TRBJ2-1; v_call: TRBV7-9; d_call: -; clone_size: many; cdr3_aa: CASSVSGRYEQFF; cdr3_nt: TGTGCCAGCAGCGTATCCGGGCGATATGAGCAGTTCTTC
j_call: TRBJ2-1; v_call: TRBV28; d_call: -; clone_size: many; cdr3_aa: CASSSARVRGRPTEQFF; cdr3_nt: TGTGCCAGCAGTTCGGCCCGGGTTCGAGGACGACCTACGGAGCAGTTCTTC
j_call: TRBJ2-1; v_call: TRBV19; d_call: -; clone_size: -; cdr3_aa: CASSPSDGDVQFF; cdr3_nt: TGTGCCAGTAGCCCCTCAGACGGGGATGTGCAGTTCTTC
j_call: TRBJ2-3; v_call: TRBV30; d_call: TRBD2; clone_size: -; cdr3_aa: CAWTPGLGGRDTQYF; cdr3_nt: TGTGCCTGGACCCCGGGACTAGGGGGAAGAGATACGCAGTATTTT
j_call: TRBJ2-2; v_call: TRBV20-1; d_call: TRBD1; clone_size: many; cdr3_aa: CSATRPGTGTGELFF; cdr3_nt: TGCAGTGCTACACGTCCCGGGACAGGGACCGGGGAGCTGTTTTTT
j_call: TRBJ2-1; v_call: TRBV7-9; d_call: TRBD1; clone_size: few; cdr3_aa: CASTLNRDTGAKEQFF; cdr3_nt: TGTGCCAGCACCTTAAACCGGGACACAGGGGCCAAGGAGCAGTTCTTC
j_call: TRBJ2-3; v_call: TRBV20-1; d_call: TRBD2; clone_size: many; cdr3_aa: CSARIAGGRSTDTQYF; cdr3_nt: TGCAGTGCTCGAATAGCGGGAGGGCGGTCTACAGATACGCAGTATTTT